The clone carrying this T cell receptor (beta chain) was seen repeatedly, ten times or more. The antigen is unknown. The data were taken from a study of shared clonotypes between healthy human individuals. The length of the CDR3 is 13 residues. V shed 6 bases and J 3 bases; nucleotides not matched to a gene: 2. Germline V gene lookup returns CDR1 MDHEN and CDR2 SYDVKM. Study-wide results and caveats: Though the depth was large, rarefaction showed that sorted-subset sequencing was incomplete.

Together with CD45RO+ cells, CCR7-negative CD45RA+ TemRA cells were included in CD8 memory. Clones were read by immunoSEQ multiplex PCR, and TCRdb kept only the in-frame ones, dropping some. The repertoire consists of about 110,000 clones, with approximately 70% occurring once and the leading ten covering around 25%. V usage is TRBV28 and J usage is TRBJ2-3; 8 bases map to TRBD2. Sequencing input: memory CD8+ T cells sorted from blood. Documented subset: CD45RO+ cells pooled with CCR7-negative TemRA cells. The sequence was obtained from a woman in her 30s in good health. The CDR3 loop is CASSQRETDTQYF. CDR3 coding DNA: TGTGCCAGCAGCCAGCGGGAGACAGATACGCAGTATTTT.